These T cell receptor beta chains were read from a single sample in a study of T cell responses to AZD1222 COVID-19 vaccine. Sequencing used immunoSEQ multiplex PCR; TCRdb keeps in-frame clones, though not all of them. The top ten hold about 3% of the sample, which has 150,000 to 200,000 clones, roughly 90% seen once. The specimen comprised peripheral blood, sampled on day 0 of AZD1222 vaccination. These receptors originate from an adult in good health. Each CDR3 is given with its conserved first and last residue. Fields, in order: D gene, clone size, J gene, V gene, CDR3 DNA, CDR3 protein. D genes are given only for firm matches. Size tells how often a clone was seen (once, few, many) or the class of an expanded clone, and some rows leave it out.

.,.,TRBJ1-2,TRBV28,TGTGCCAGCAGTTTAGAGGGGACGAGCTATGGCTACACCTTC,CASSLEGTSYGYTF
.,.,TRBJ2-1,TRBV2,TGTGCCAGCAATGGTGGTGAGCAGTTCTTC,CASNGGEQFF
.,.,TRBJ1-2,TRBV9,TGTGCCAGCAGCCCGCGCGGGGGGGGCCCAAACTATGGCTACACCTTC,CASSPRGGGPNYGYTF
TRBD2,.,TRBJ2-3,TRBV9,TGTGCCAGCAGCGGGCTAGCGGGAGGGTCAGATACGCAGTATTTT,CASSGLAGGSDTQYF
.,.,TRBJ2-1,TRBV5-1,TGCGCCAGCAGCTCCAGATTCAGCTCCTACAATGAGCAGTTCTTC,CASSSRFSSYNEQFF
.,.,TRBJ1-5,TRBV27,TGTGCCAGCAGTTTTGCAGGGGCCAATCAGCCCCAGCATTTT,CASSFAGANQPQHF
TRBD1,.,TRBJ1-1,TRBV18,TGTGCCAGCTCACCATATATCGGACAGGGGAGAACTGAAGCTTTCTTT,CASSPYIGQGRTEAFF
TRBD1,once,TRBJ1-3,TRBV7-9,TGTGCCAGCAGCGATGGACAGGGGGCTGTAAACACCATATATTTT,CASSDGQGAVNTIYF
.,.,TRBJ2-3,TRBV7-7,TGTGCCAGCAGCTTAGGCGGGGCTAGCACAGATACGCAGTATTTT,CASSLGGASTDTQYF
.,.,TRBJ1-1,TRBV19,TGTGCCAGTAGTATCGGGCAGGGCCCTGAAGCTTTCTTT,CASSIGQGPEAFF